These 22 T cell receptor beta chains share one sample of origin, sequenced in a study of cytomegalovirus exposure and HLA in healthy donors. PCR was performed using 60 Vbeta and 13 Jbeta primers. The assay was immunoSEQ multiplex PCR, and TCRdb's table has in-frame clones only and misses some. The table records some 110,000 clones, roughly 71% of them present only once. The sequenced material came from PBMCs. All receptors derive from a male donor in good health and CMV-seropositive.

J is TRBJ2-7 and V is TRBV4-1; 8 bases align to TRBD2. Germline values: CDR1 MGHRA, CDR2 YSYEKL. After removal of 3 bases from V and 2 bases from J, the junction contained 9 bases not matched to a gene. The CDR3 runs 16 residues. Here the CDR3 DNA reads TGCGCCAGCAGCCAGCGGGAGGAGGGAGCGGCCTACGAGCAGTACTTC. Translating gives CASSQREEGAAYEQYF.

The J gene is TRBJ1-1, the V gene TRBV5-1; 9 nucleotides align to TRBD1. This CDR3 region has 12 residues. Germline CDR1 reads SGHRS; CDR2 reads YFSETQ. Germline trimming cut 9 bases from V and 1 base from J; bases unmatched to any gene: 1. The CDR3 is CATQGANTEAFF. The CDR3 DNA reads as TGCGCCACACAGGGGGCGAACACTGAAGCTTTCTTT.

As for this clone: The junction departs from the called germline gene at one end, perhaps through a read error. The chain couples TRBV18 to TRBJ1-5; the D gene is possibly TRBD1 (5 bases). In germline, CDR1 is KGHSH, CDR2 LQKENI. The CDR3 has 16 residues. CDR3 bases: TGTGCCAGCTCACCTCAGGGTAGGGGTGGCAATCAGCCCCAGAATTTT. It codes for CASSPQGRGGNQPQNF.

This clone was recorded once. V usage is TRBV28 and J usage is TRBJ2-3; 13 bases line up with TRBD2. The V gene end was trimmed by 6 bases and the J gene end by 0 bases; junction bases not matched to a gene: 12. Germline V gene sequence: CDR1 MDHEN, CDR2 SYDVKM. The CDR3 is 19 residues long. The CDR3, as DNA: TGTGCCAGCAGATTCCCGGGACTAGCGGGGAGATTTAGCACAGATACGCAGTATTTT. It is translated as CASRFPGLAGRFSTDTQYF.

This clone was seen a handful of times. This sequence joins TRBV19 and TRBJ2-1, with TRBD1 matching 11 bases. This CDR3 is 15 amino acids long. The V segment lost 3 bases and the J segment 6 bases; nucleotides outside the gene matches: 4. Germline lookup yields CDR1 LNHDA and CDR2 SQIVND (reference sequence). The CDR3 loop is CASSIGTGGINEQFF. In DNA, the CDR3 is TGTGCCAGTAGTATCGGGACAGGGGGAATCAATGAGCAGTTCTTC.

The V call is TRBV4-1, the J call TRBJ1-4; D gene unclear. Per germline, CDR1 MGHRA and CDR2 YSYEKL. The CDR3 is 15 amino acids. V lost 1 base, J lost 10 bases, and 16 bases lay in between. The CDR3 sequence: CASSQGRSGEGKLFF. The DNA of the CDR3 is TGCGCCAGCAGCCAAGGCAGGTCCGGGGAAGGAAAACTGTTTTTT.

The chain uses TRBV19 and TRBJ1-5; 7 positions match TRBD1. The CDR3 runs to 16 residues. From germline, CDR1 is LNHDA and CDR2 SQIVND (reference sequence). The CDR3 sequence: CGGRDRRIYSNQPQHF. The CDR3 nucleotides read TGTGGGGGCCGGGACAGAAGAATTTATAGCAATCAGCCCCAGCATTTT.

The chain's CDR3 is CASSSGTRGNEQFF. The CDR3 bases are TGTGCCAGCAGCTCCGGGACTAGGGGCAATGAGCAGTTCTTC. The chain couples TRBV7-6 to TRBJ2-1, with 8 bases aligning to TRBD2. CDR3 length: 14 residues. J gave up 6 bases and V 4 bases, and 5 bases lay outside the gene matches. CDR1 is SGHVS and CDR2 is FNYEAQ in the germline V gene.

The rearrangement links TRBV7-3 to TRBJ2-2; TRBD2 is a possible D gene (5 bases). V lost 5 bases and J lost 0, with 16 bases in between. Germline CDR1 reads SGHTA; CDR2 reads FQGTGA. The CDR3 is 17 amino acids. CDR3 nucleotide sequence: TGTGCCAGCAGCGGAGGTGGACTCCAACCGAACACCGGGGAGCTGTTTTTT. Translation gives CASSGGGLQPNTGELFF.

The rearrangement links TRBV5-1 to TRBJ2-1, with D maybe TRBD1 (6 bases). The CDR3 sequence is 19 residues long. Germline V gives CDR1 SGHRS, CDR2 YFSETQ. The germline V and J ends were trimmed by 4 bases and 7 bases, with 30 bases remaining between them. The CDR3 bases are TGCGCCAGCAGCGTACAAAGACGGGACACACTATACGCACCTAATGAGCAGTTCTTC. This sequence encodes CASSVQRRDTLYAPNEQFF.

This clone was found a few times. This chain joins TRBV28 and TRBJ2-1; 8 bases line up with TRBD2. The CDR3 runs to 17 residues. Germline trimming cut 2 bases from V and 5 bases from J; bases unmatched to any gene: 11. The germline V gene encodes CDR1 MDHEN and CDR2 SYDVKM. The CDR3 loop reads CASSLLAGGGLDNEQFF. In nucleotides, the CDR3 is TGTGCCAGCAGTTTACTCGCGGGAGGTGGGTTAGACAATGAGCAGTTCTTC.

The chain has TRBV5-1 and TRBJ2-3, with D possibly being TRBD1 (5 bases). The germline V gene encodes CDR1 SGHRS and CDR2 YFSETQ. The CDR3 runs to 13 residues. V lost 5 bases and J 4 bases, leaving 11 bases between the germline ends. The CDR3 loop reads CASRIQGSDTQYF. In nucleotides, the CDR3 is TGCGCCAGCAGGATTCAGGGTTCAGATACGCAGTATTTT.

The chain employs TRBV6-8 and TRBJ2-4; D not resolved. CDR1 is MNHGY and CDR2 is SAAAGT in the germline V gene. The germline V and J ends were trimmed by 4 bases and 2 bases, with 15 bases remaining between them. CDR3 length: 16 amino acids. The CDR3: CASSSPVGSTKNIQYF. The CDR3 nucleotides are TGTGCCAGCAGTTCCCCCGTCGGTAGCACCAAAAACATTCAGTACTTC.

This clone was seen once. An end of the junction does not agree with germline; a read error may underlie this. This chain uses TRBV25-1 with TRBJ1-2, with D uncertain. CDR3 size: 13 residues. Germline assignment: CDR1 MGHDK and CDR2 SYGVNS. The CDR3 protein is CASSDAGYYGHTF. DNA for the CDR3: TGTGCCAGCAGTGACGCCGGATACTATGGCCACACCTTC.

The sample holds a few counts of this clone. The chain employs TRBV6-5 and TRBJ1-6; D gene ambiguous. CDR1 and CDR2 from the germline V gene are MNHEY and SVGAGI. The CDR3 sequence is 15 residues long. With 0 bases removed from V and 13 bases from J, the gap between germline ends came to 16 bases. CDR3 loop: CASSYSSQRLRPLHF. CDR3 nucleotide sequence: TGTGCCAGCAGTTACTCGAGCCAGAGACTAAGGCCCCTCCACTTT.

The J gene is TRBJ1-2, the V gene TRBV6-5, with 8 bases that match TRBD1. CDR3 size: 13 residues. Germline V gives CDR1 MNHEY, CDR2 SVGAGI. The trim removed 6 bases at V and 7 bases at J, leaving 7 bases unmatched. CDR3 DNA: TGTGCCAGCAGCCTGCAGGGGGCAACTGGCTACACCTTC. Amino acids: CASSLQGATGYTF.

This rearrangement joins TRBV28 to TRBJ1-2; 9 bases match TRBD1. CDR3 length equals 13 residues. Germline CDR1 and CDR2: MDHEN and SYDVKM. The junction had 0 bases not matched to a gene; V was cut back by 2 bases and J by 5 bases. CDR3 protein: CASSLGTGYGYTF. The CDR3 DNA reads TGTGCCAGCAGTTTAGGGACAGGGTATGGCTACACCTTC.

V gene TRBV19 combines with J gene TRBJ1-2, with D tentatively TRBD1 (5 bases). The CDR3 extends over 14 amino acids. Germline CDR1 LNHDA, CDR2 SQIVND (reference sequence). The V gene lost 4 bases and the J gene lost 7 bases, with 16 bases spanning the gap. CDR3 DNA: TGTGCCAGTAGTAGCGTGGGGGGAAGTGGTGGCTACACCTTC. Its protein is CASSSVGGSGGYTF.

CDR3 residues: CASSRGLAGDGGETQYF. The CDR3 nucleotides read TGTGCCAGCAGCAGGGGACTAGCGGGAGACGGGGGGGAGACCCAGTACTTC. The chain is built from TRBV5-8 and TRBJ2-5; TRBD2 matches at 14 bases. Germline V gene sequence: CDR1 SGHTS, CDR2 YDEGEE. The CDR3 covers 17 residues. V shed 4 bases and J 5 bases; nucleotides not matched to a gene: 10.

This chain uses TRBV6-5 with TRBJ2-5; TRBD2 might be the D (6 bases). The CDR3 has 12 amino acids. Germline V gene lookup returns CDR1 MNHEY and CDR2 SVGAGI. The V end was cut by 6 bases, the J end by 10 bases, with 15 bases between. The chain's CDR3 is CASRRSGANQYF. In DNA, the CDR3 is TGTGCCAGCAGGCGTAGCGGTGCCAACCAGTACTTC.

The V and J genes are TRBV9 and TRBJ2-3; tentative D call: TRBD2 (7 bases). Trimming cost V 7 bases and J 1 base, with 16 bases left between them. The length of the CDR3 is 15 residues. Germline V gene data show CDR1 as SGDLS and CDR2 as YYNGEE. The CDR3 here is CASGGLAAGTDTQYF. Here the CDR3 DNA reads TGTGCCAGCGGGGGGCTAGCGGCCGGCACAGATACGCAGTATTTT.

This clone was seen only once. The chain uses TRBV30 and TRBJ2-3; a weak D match, TRBD2 (5 bases). Trimming removed 0 bases at V and 0 bases at J, with 13 bases between. Germline-derived CDR1 and CDR2 are GTSNPN and SVGIG (reference sequence). This CDR3 comprises 16 residues. For the CDR3, the DNA is TGTGCCTGGAGTGTACGGGCCAGCGGAAGCACAGATACGCAGTATTTT. Translation: CAWSVRASGSTDTQYF.